Below are 5 T cell receptor beta chains sequenced from a single sample in a study of long-term antiretroviral therapy in people with HIV. The assay, immunoSEQ v3.0, was run at survey level. The table came from immunoSEQ multiplex PCR; TCRdb's copy has only in-frame clones and leaves some out. Counted here are more than 35,000 clones, approximately 83% occurring once; the ten biggest clones make up 10% to 13%. Here the sequenced sample was unsorted PBMCs, taken 2.2 years after starting antiretroviral therapy. The receptor source for this set is a man younger than 35 with HIV.

The chain carries TRBV13 and TRBJ1-1, with no clear D. Germline V gene sequence: CDR1 PRHDT, CDR2 FYEKMQ (reference sequence). The CDR3 is made up of 15 amino acids. The ends were cut back, 7 bases at V and 0 bases at J, with 15 bases in the middle. The CDR3 nucleotides read TGTGCCAGCACCCCCGAGATCAGAGTGAACACTGAAGCTTTCTTT. Protein: CASTPEIRVNTEAFF.

The chain is built from TRBV7-2 and TRBJ2-2, with D unclear. Trimming removed 5 bases from V and 0 bases from J, with 13 bases in between. The germline CDR1 and CDR2 sequences are SGHTA and FQGNSA. This CDR3 spans 16 amino acids. CDR3 DNA sequence: TGTGCCAGCAGCCCTCGTGTACGGACGAACACCGGGGAGCTGTTTTTT. It yields the protein CASSPRVRTNTGELFF.

This chain links TRBV2 with TRBJ2-3, with 9 positions matching TRBD1. The V and J ends lost 5 bases and 2 bases, in that order; junction bases with no gene match: 5. The germline V gene has CDR1 SNHLY and CDR2 FYNNEI. The CDR3 runs to 15 residues. The DNA of the CDR3 is TGTGCCAGCAGTCCCCACAGGGGGCTCACAGATACGCAGTATTTT. Amino acids: CASSPHRGLTDTQYF.

V gene TRBV19 combines with J gene TRBJ2-1, with 9 bases lining up with TRBD2. Germline CDR1 reads LNHDA; CDR2 reads SQIVND (reference sequence). This CDR3 region has 15 residues. Trimming took 5 bases from V and 0 from J; bases not matched to a gene: 2. CDR3: CASSPSGASYNEQFF. The CDR3 nucleotides are TGTGCCAGTAGTCCTAGCGGGGCCTCCTACAATGAGCAGTTCTTC.

The CDR3 DNA follows: TGTGCCTGGAGTCCGAACACCGGGGAGCTGTTTTTT. This translates into CAWSPNTGELFF. The chain joins TRBV30 to TRBJ2-2, with D hard to call. CDR1 GTSNPN and CDR2 SVGIG come from the germline V gene (reference sequence). The CDR3 totals 12 residues. The V end was cut by 2 bases, the J end by 0 bases, with 1 base between.